The 2 T cell receptor beta chains reported below all come from one sample, sequenced in a study of blood T cell repertoires in COVID-19. TCRdb keeps only in-frame clones here, not all; method: immunoSEQ multiplex PCR. The repertoire holds a few hundred thousand clones, approximately 87% seen once, with less than 8% in the top ten. The sample was peripheral blood. These receptors came from a man between 60 and 75 years old with acute or convalescent COVID-19.

Regarding this clone: The sample has other DNA sequences that encode this CDR3 too. This chain links TRBV9 with TRBJ1-2; possible D gene TRBD1, 6 bases. The CDR3 extends over 15 amino acids. Germline CDR1 reads SGDLS; CDR2 reads YYNGEE. V lost 0 bases and J 2 bases, leaving 11 bases between the germline ends. The CDR3: CASSVGGGANYGYTF. As DNA, the CDR3 is TGTGCCAGCAGCGTAGGAGGGGGAGCCAACTATGGCTACACCTTC.

This chain links TRBV15 with TRBJ2-1, with a weak D call TRBD2 (5 bases). CDR1 is LNHNV, CDR2 YYDKDF, per germline (reference sequence). This CDR3 comprises 14 residues. V dropped 0 bases and J dropped 8 bases, with 11 bases sitting between them. The CDR3, as DNA: TGTGCCACCAGCAGAGAGGCGCGGGTGGATGAGCAGTTCTTC. It yields the protein CATSREARVDEQFF.